The present TCR beta chain was sequenced within a study of OX40 agonist ivuxolimab in advanced cancers. Study context: Dose-escalation patients suffered from hepatocellular carcinoma, melanoma, renal cell or head and neck cancer. Three dose-escalation patients had partial responses: one with hepatocellular carcinoma and two with cutaneous melanoma.

The CDR3 is 11 amino acids. Per the germline V gene, CDR1 is MNHNY and CDR2 is SVGAGI (reference sequence). V dropped 6 bases and J dropped 1 base, with 3 bases sitting between them. Here immunoSEQ multiplex PCR was the method, and the copy in TCRdb shows in-frame clones only, minus some. The table records some 11,000 clones, approximately 86% of them present only once. This clone appeared a single time. Antigen specificity is unknown. Broader study findings: Partial responders at 0.1-3.0 mg/kg had among the lowest clonal expansion.

The specimen was CD4+ or CD8+ T cells sorted from blood, collected in a trial of the OX40 agonist ivuxolimab. The chain carries TRBV6-6 and TRBJ1-1; D is ambiguous. This TCR derives from an adult with an advanced solid tumor such as melanoma, head and neck, liver or kidney cancer. CDR3 amino acids: CASRRNTEAFF. Here the CDR3 DNA reads TGTGCCAGCAGAAGGAACACTGAAGCTTTCTTT.